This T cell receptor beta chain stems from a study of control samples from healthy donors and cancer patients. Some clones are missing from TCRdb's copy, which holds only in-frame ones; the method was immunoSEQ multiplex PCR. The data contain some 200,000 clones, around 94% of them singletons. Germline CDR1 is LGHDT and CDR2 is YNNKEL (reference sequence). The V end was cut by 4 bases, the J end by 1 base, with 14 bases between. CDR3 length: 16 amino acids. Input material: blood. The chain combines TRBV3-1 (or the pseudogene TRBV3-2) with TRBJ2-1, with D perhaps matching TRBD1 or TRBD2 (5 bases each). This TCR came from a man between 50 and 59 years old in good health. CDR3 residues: CASSRPGRGSYNEQFF. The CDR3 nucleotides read TGTGCCAGCAGCCGTCCGGGACGAGGATCCTACAATGAGCAGTTCTTC.